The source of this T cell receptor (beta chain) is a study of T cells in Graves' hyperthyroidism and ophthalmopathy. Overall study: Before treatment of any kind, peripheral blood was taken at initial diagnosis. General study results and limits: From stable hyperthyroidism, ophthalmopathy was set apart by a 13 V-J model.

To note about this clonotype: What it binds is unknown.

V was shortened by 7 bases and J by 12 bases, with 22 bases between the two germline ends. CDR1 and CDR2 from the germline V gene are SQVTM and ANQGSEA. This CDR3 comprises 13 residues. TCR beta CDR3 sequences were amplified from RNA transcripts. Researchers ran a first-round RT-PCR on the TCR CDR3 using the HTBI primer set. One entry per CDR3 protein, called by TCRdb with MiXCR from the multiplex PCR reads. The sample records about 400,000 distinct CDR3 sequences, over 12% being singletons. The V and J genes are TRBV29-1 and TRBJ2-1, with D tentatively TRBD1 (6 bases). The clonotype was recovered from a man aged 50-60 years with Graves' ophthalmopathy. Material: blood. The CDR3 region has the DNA TGCAGCGCCACCGGGACACAAGGACCAAGGCAGTTCTTC. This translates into CSATGTQGPRQFF.